These 13 T cell receptor beta chains came from one sample sequenced in a study of blood T cell repertoires in COVID-19 (TCRdb year 2020). The receptor library was made with the immunoSEQ multiplex PCR assay. TCRdb limited this immuneACCESS table to in-frame rearrangements with V and J called. A share of clones is missing; checked studies link under half to unresolved V genes, and the rest is unexplained. The sample yields more than 45,000 clones; 90% were counted once. In total, the top ten clones hold around 5% of the sample. The sample comprised peripheral blood. All receptors come from an older man with acute or convalescent COVID-19.

The chain employs TRBV11-3 and TRBJ1-1; tentatively, D is TRBD1 (6 bases). CDR3 length: 13 amino acids. Trimming stripped 3 bases from V and 8 bases from J, with 13 bases between. The germline V gene has CDR1 SGHNT and CDR2 YENEEA. CDR3 protein: CASSFTNGQEAFF. The CDR3 coding sequence is TGTGCCAGCAGCTTTACGAATGGACAGGAAGCTTTCTTT.

This clone was counted a single time. This chain links TRBV19 with TRBJ1-2, with 8 positions matching TRBD1. The V and J ends lost 2 bases and 7 bases, in that order; junction bases with no gene match: 12. The V gene's germline CDR1 is LNHDA and CDR2 SQIVND (reference sequence). The length of the CDR3 is 16 residues. CDR3 bases: TGTGCCAGTAGTATACGGCAGGGGGCCCTGTATTTTGGCTACACCTTC. As protein: CASSIRQGALYFGYTF.

The CDR3 DNA reads as TGTGCCAGCAGAGGACAGGGGCTCTACGAGCAGTACTTC. It is translated as CASRGQGLYEQYF. The rearrangement joins TRBV6-5 to TRBJ2-7; 9 bases fit TRBD1. The CDR3 is 13 residues long. The V and J ends lost 6 bases and 3 bases, in that order; junction bases with no gene match: 3. The germline gives CDR1 MNHEY, CDR2 SVGAGI.

V and J are TRBV19 and TRBJ2-7, with unresolved D. V gave up 0 bases and J gave up 6 bases, with 12 bases separating them. The CDR3 length is 14 residues. Germline CDR1 is LNHDA and CDR2 is SQIVND (reference sequence). In DNA form, the CDR3 reads TGTGCCAGTAGTATAGATATCGCGTCGCTCGAGCAGTACTTC. Translation gives CASSIDIASLEQYF.

This chain uses TRBV27 with TRBJ2-3; possibly TRBD2 for D (7 bases). V lost 5 bases, J lost 3 bases, and 18 bases lay in between. CDR3 size: 16 residues. Germline V gene lookup returns CDR1 MNHEY and CDR2 SMNVEV (reference sequence). CDR3 residues: CASSLTGGGLTDTQYF. CDR3 bases: TGTGCCAGCAGTCTCACTGGCGGGGGCCTTACAGATACGCAGTATTTT.

The chain recombines TRBV5-1 with TRBJ1-4, with no clear D. Germline V CDR1 and CDR2: SGHRS, YFSETQ. The CDR3 length is 14 residues. The V gene lost 4 bases and the J gene lost 7 bases, with 14 bases spanning the gap. The DNA of the CDR3 is TGCGCCAGCAGCAAGACTACGGCGGTTGAAAAACTGTTTTTT. It yields the protein CASSKTTAVEKLFF. Variable domain in full (rest from reference TRBV5-1 and TRBJ1-4): KAGVTQTPRYLIKTRGQQVTLSCSPISGHRSVSWYQQTPGQGLQFLFEYFSETQRNKGNFPGRFSGRQFSNSRSEMNVSTLELGDSALYLCASSKTTAVEKLFFGSGTQLSVL.

Only a few counts were recorded for this clone. The chain's CDR3 is CASSLAGGVGEQYF. The CDR3 region has the DNA TGTGCCAGCAGCTTAGCAGGGGGGGTCGGCGAGCAGTACTTC. The chain employs TRBV7-9 and TRBJ2-7, with a weak D call TRBD2 (7 bases). Germline V gene sequence: CDR1 SEHNR, CDR2 FQNEAQ (reference sequence). The CDR3 consists of 14 residues. Trimming removed 0 bases from V and 6 bases from J, with 12 bases in between.

Comment on this clone: A read error may account for a junction end that differs from germline. The chain joins TRBV11-2 to TRBJ2-7; 7 nucleotides match TRBD1. CDR1 and CDR2 from the germline V gene are SGHAT and FQNNGV. The CDR3 is made up of 15 amino acids. The CDR3 nucleotides read TGTGCCAGCAGTTCAGACAGGGTCCCAACCTACGAGCAGCACTTC. This encodes CASSSDRVPTYEQHF.

The chain combines TRBV18 with TRBJ2-2; possible D gene TRBD2, 6 bases. The germline V gene encodes CDR1 KGHSH and CDR2 LQKENI. The ends were cut back, 5 bases at V and 2 bases at J, with 9 bases in the middle. The CDR3 spans 14 residues. The CDR3 nucleotides are TGTGCCAGCTCAGGGAGGCTCAACACCGGGGAGCTGTTTTTT. Translated, it gives CASSGRLNTGELFF. The full variable domain, in which reference TRBV18 and TRBJ2-2 provide the parts outside the CDR3, is NAGVMQNPRHLVRRRGQEARLRCSPMKGHSHVYWYRQLPEEGLKFMVYLQKENIIDESGMPKERFSAEFPKEGPSILRIQQVVRGDSAAYFCASSGRLNTGELFFGEGSRLTVL.

This chain uses TRBV18 with TRBJ2-1; 10 positions match TRBD1. V lost 5 bases and J lost 8; bases outside the gene matches: 9. Germline values: CDR1 KGHSH, CDR2 LQKENI. This CDR3 comprises 15 residues. CDR3 sequence: CASSSGQGLDHEQFF. The CDR3, as DNA: TGTGCCAGCTCATCGGGACAGGGGCTCGATCATGAGCAGTTCTTC.

This chain uses TRBV27 with TRBJ1-4, with TRBD1 as a possible D gene (5 bases). Germline V gene data show CDR1 as MNHEY and CDR2 as SMNVEV (reference sequence). This CDR3 has 15 residues. V shed 5 bases and J shed 6 bases, with 16 bases lying between them. CDR3 nucleotides: TGTGCCAGCAGTCCCCTAGGGCCGGGGGATGAAAAACTGTTTTTT. Amino acids: CASSPLGPGDEKLFF. The full variable domain, its missing parts supplied by reference TRBV27 and TRBJ1-4, is EAQVTQNPRYLITVTGKKLTVTCSQNMNHEYMSWYRQDPGLGLRQIYYSMNVEVTDKGDVPEGYKVSRKEKRNFPLILESPSPNQTSLYFCASSPLGPGDEKLFFGSGTQLSVL.

The chain has TRBV6-5 and TRBJ2-3, with D maybe TRBD2 (7 bases). V lost 6 bases and J 7 bases, leaving 17 bases between the germline ends. The CDR3 totals 14 residues. Germline CDR1 and CDR2: MNHEY and SVGAGI. The CDR3 region is CASRSGGQGNTQYF. CDR3 coding DNA: TGTGCCAGCAGGTCGGGGGGCCAGGGGAATACGCAGTATTTT.

V and J are TRBV19 and TRBJ1-2, with 8 nucleotides matching TRBD1. Germline lookup yields CDR1 LNHDA and CDR2 SQIVND (reference sequence). The CDR3 has 14 residues. Unmatched junction bases numbered 3, after V lost 3 bases and J lost 3 bases. The CDR3 reads CASSIQGAHYGYTF. CDR3 in DNA: TGTGCCAGTAGTATCCAGGGGGCGCACTATGGCTACACCTTC.